The source of this T cell receptor beta chain is a study of post-analysis software for immune sequencing data. The overall study: Disease courses included relapsing-remitting, secondary progressive and progressive-relapsing multiple sclerosis. The study's findings and limits: The study found TRBV5-6, TRBV5-1 and TRBV20-1 among a few TRBV segments more frequent in patients than controls. F-measure co-clustering was strong for batch-matched samples.

The V gene lost 1 base and the J gene lost 2 bases, with 8 bases spanning the gap. This CDR3 spans 13 amino acids. Germline V lookup: CDR1 DFQATT, CDR2 SNEGSKA (reference sequence). Worth noting for this clonotype: Antigen specificity is unknown.

Presence of unique molecular identifiers characterized the TCR beta cDNA libraries. Once roughly 0.85 to 11 million T cells were used, roughly 500,000 cDNA molecules resulted. TCRdb reanalysed the PCR reads using MiXCR and keeps one entry per CDR3 protein. The sample lists about 820,000 distinct CDR3 sequences; about 50% were seen once. This chain connects TRBV20-1 to TRBJ1-2, with D unresolved. Sample: blood. This receptor was identified in a girl aged 5 to 17 with multiple sclerosis. CDR3: CSARAVGNYGYTF. The CDR3 DNA reads TGCAGTGCTAGAGCAGTAGGGAACTATGGCTACACCTTC.